This TCR beta chain was sequenced for a study of T cell repertoires in cytomegalovirus infection. Across the study: Selection of CMV epitopes for the study included recently identified HLA-C-restricted and well-studied HLA-B-restricted ones. Public TCR beta signatures marked donors with CMV infection and the matching HLA.

Study-level points and caveats: Identification of carriers of CMV plus the relevant HLA was achieved through cumulative public TCR beta family frequency. The ex vivo response was dominated by HLA-C-restricted CMV-specific TCR beta clonotypes.

This CDR3 has 17 amino acids. Trimming removed 3 bases at V and 1 base at J, with 18 bases between. TCRdb processed the reads anew with MiXCR; each CDR3 protein has one entry. The table has about 220,000 distinct CDR3 sequences, approximately 40% seen once. This clonotype was counted between two and nine times. Its antigen remains unknown. The receptor was isolated from a human donor in good health (CMV status not recorded). Some clones in this sample may be carry-over from other donors' samples. This chain connects TRBV12-3 or TRBV12-4 to TRBJ1-2, with no clear D. The sequencing here drew on CD8+ T cells from cultured PBMCs, taken from culture after CMV antigen stimulation. The CDR3 spells CASSFSSKGGFNYGYTF. In DNA, the CDR3 is TGTGCCAGCAGTTTTTCTTCCAAGGGCGGCTTTAACTATGGCTACACCTTC.